What follows describes a single T cell receptor (beta chain). Libraries were prepared by immunoSEQ multiplex PCR; TCRdb keeps only in-frame clonotypes and omits some of them. The table has approximately 220,000 clones, roughly 85% seen once; the top ten hold under 3.5%. Trimming left V 3 bases short and J 9 bases short, with 18 bases between. Germline lookup yields CDR1 MDHEN and CDR2 SYDVKM. This CDR3 region has 15 residues. This specimen comes from a study of blood T cell repertoires in COVID-19. Study at large: There were acute and convalescent COVID-19 samples, and they came from the United States, Italy and Spain.

This chain links TRBV28 with TRBJ2-1, with a weak D call TRBD2 (5 bases). The source of this sequence is a man between 45 and 60 years old who had recovered from COVID-19. Sample: peripheral blood. CDR3 residues: CASSFGSTGLGEQFF. CDR3 bases: TGTGCCAGCAGTTTCGGGTCTACCGGACTTGGTGAGCAGTTCTTC.